What follows are 27 T cell receptor beta chains derived from one specimen sequenced in a study of blood T cell repertoires in COVID-19. The repertoire was sequenced with immunoSEQ multiplex PCR; TCRdb's copy has only in-frame clones and lacks some. The sample contains roughly 210,000 clones, approximately 81% of which appear only once. Sequenced sample: peripheral blood. These receptors originate from a woman of 80 years or more with COVID-19, enrolled during active disease.

The V and J genes are TRBV2 and TRBJ2-3, with TRBD1 matching over 7 bases. CDR1 SNHLY and CDR2 FYNNEI come from the germline V gene. This CDR3 region has 15 residues. V lost 5 bases, J lost 3 bases, and 8 bases stayed unmatched. DNA of the CDR3: TGTGCCAGCAGTCTACAGACAGGGACGACAGATACGCAGTATTTT. Its protein product is CASSLQTGTTDTQYF. The whole variable domain, filled in from reference TRBV2 and TRBJ2-3, reads EPEVTQTPSHQVTQMGQEVILRCVPISNHLYFYWYRQILGQKVEFLVSFYNNEISEKSEIFDDQFSVERPDGSNFTLKIRSTKLEDSAMYFCASSLQTGTTDTQYFGPGTRLTVL.

The chain joins TRBV7-2 to TRBJ2-6; TRBD1 matches 7 bases. The trim removed 0 bases at V and 4 bases at J, leaving 6 bases unmatched. The CDR3 is 17 amino acids. CDR1 is SGHTA and CDR2 is FQGNSA in the germline V gene. In DNA form, the CDR3 reads TGTGCCAGCAGCTTAGCCTCCGACAGGGCGGGGGCCAACGTCCTGACTTTC. This codes for CASSLASDRAGANVLTF.

The chain recombines TRBV19 with TRBJ2-2; D unclear. The V gene's germline CDR1 is LNHDA and CDR2 SQIVND (reference sequence). Trimming left V 8 bases short and J 0 bases short, with 16 bases between. The CDR3 is 16 amino acids. CDR3 residues: CASGPFGRPNTGELFF. The CDR3 nucleotides are TGTGCCAGTGGCCCTTTTGGCAGGCCGAACACCGGGGAGCTGTTTTTT.

CDR3 sequence reads: CASRGQQETQYF. In DNA form, the CDR3 reads TGTGCCAGCAGAGGACAGCAAGAGACCCAGTACTTC. The chain employs TRBV5-6 and TRBJ2-5; D is possibly TRBD1 (6 bases). The length of the CDR3 is 12 residues. The germline V gene encodes CDR1 SGHDT and CDR2 YYEEEE. V lost 5 bases, J lost 2 bases, and 7 bases lay in between.

V gene TRBV11-2 combines with J gene TRBJ2-3; 9 bases are shared with TRBD2. CDR1 and CDR2 (germline): SGHAT, FQNNGV. This CDR3 comprises 16 residues. V shed 3 bases, J shed 1 base, and the junction held 5 bases outside the gene matches. CDR3 protein: CASSLGLAFGTDTQYF. The CDR3 DNA reads TGTGCCAGCAGCTTGGGACTAGCCTTTGGCACAGATACGCAGTATTTT.

This chain connects TRBV28 to TRBJ2-3; TRBD2 aligns across 8 bases. Germline V gives CDR1 MDHEN, CDR2 SYDVKM. This CDR3 has 14 residues. The CDR3 nucleotides are TGTGAATCACTAGCGGCTCATAGCACAGATACGCAGTATTTT. Residues: CESLAAHSTDTQYF. Based on the CDR3 plus reference TRBV28 and TRBJ2-3, the full variable domain is DVKVTQSSRYLVKRTGEKVFLECVQDMDHENMFWYRQDPGLGLRLIYFSYDVKMKEKGDIPEGYSVSREKKERFSLILESASTNQTSMYLCESLAAHSTDTQYFGPGTRLTVL.

This clone was counted between two and nine times. The chain links TRBV7-2 to TRBJ2-5, with unresolved D. This CDR3 spans 12 amino acids. Trimming took off 6 bases at V and 2 bases at J, with 7 bases between the two ends. Germline V lookup: CDR1 SGHTA, CDR2 FQGNSA. CDR3 bases: TGTGCCAGCAGTTCGAGTCAAGAGACCCAGTACTTC. Translation gives CASSSSQETQYF.

This clone was counted a single time. This chain links TRBV25-1 with TRBJ2-7; maybe TRBD1 (5 bases). The CDR3 covers 12 residues. Germline-derived CDR1 and CDR2 are MGHDK and SYGVNS. V lost 4 bases and J 3 bases, leaving 7 bases between the germline ends. Here the CDR3 reads CASSGQGYEQYF. CDR3 DNA sequence: TGTGCCAGCAGTGGTCAGGGCTACGAGCAGTACTTC.

The rearrangement uses TRBV19 and TRBJ1-1, with TRBD1 identical over 11 bases. Germline lookup yields CDR1 LNHDA and CDR2 SQIVND (reference sequence). Germline trimming cut 1 base from V and 4 bases from J; bases unmatched to any gene: 5. The CDR3 contains 16 residues. The CDR3 DNA reads TGTGCCAGTAGTATAGGGACAGGGGGCTGGGGCACTGAAGCTTTCTTT. Its protein product is CASSIGTGGWGTEAFF.

The rearrangement joins TRBV6-6 to TRBJ2-1; tentative D call: TRBD2 (6 bases). The CDR3 is 12 amino acids. V gave up 5 bases and J gave up 7 bases, with 9 bases separating them. From germline, CDR1 is MNHNY and CDR2 SVGAGI (reference sequence). CDR3 DNA: TGTGCCAGCAGTAAACTAGCAAATGAGCAGTTCTTC. Amino acids: CASSKLANEQFF.

The J gene is TRBJ1-2, the V gene TRBV19, with 9 bases lining up with TRBD1. Per the germline V gene, CDR1 is LNHDA and CDR2 is SQIVND (reference sequence). The CDR3 sequence is 15 residues long. Germline trimming cut 3 bases from V and 0 bases from J; bases unmatched to any gene: 2. The chain's CDR3 is CASSMGTGPNYGYTF. CDR3 coding DNA: TGTGCCAGTAGTATGGGGACAGGGCCTAACTATGGCTACACCTTC.

The rearrangement uses TRBV4-3 and TRBJ2-7; the D is unclear. The V and J ends lost 0 bases and 3 bases respectively, with 6 bases between them. The CDR3 is 13 residues long. Germline V gene sequence: CDR1 LGHNA, CDR2 YSLEER. CDR3 coding DNA: TGCGCCAGCAGCCAAGAAACCGGCTACGAGCAGTACTTC. This sequence encodes CASSQETGYEQYF.

The V and J genes are TRBV19 and TRBJ1-5; the D gene is possibly TRBD1 (5 bases). Trimming took off 7 bases at V and 4 bases at J, with 14 bases between the two ends. Per germline, CDR1 LNHDA and CDR2 SQIVND (reference sequence). There are 14 residues in the CDR3. The CDR3 nucleotides read TGTGCCAGTACTCTAGGGTCAGGGAATCAGCCCCAGCATTTT. Its protein is CASTLGSGNQPQHF. Drawing the rest from reference TRBV19 and TRBJ1-5, the complete variable domain is DGGITQSPKYLFRKEGQNVTLSCEQNLNHDAMYWYRQDPGQGLRLIYYSQIVNDFQKGDIAEGYSVSREKKESFPLTVTSAQKNPTAFYLCASTLGSGNQPQHFGDGTRLSIL.

J is TRBJ1-2 and V is TRBV3-1 (or the pseudogene TRBV3-2); 8 positions match TRBD1. V was pared by 1 base and J by 5 bases, with 6 bases of the junction left unmatched. Germline lookup yields CDR1 LGHDT and CDR2 YNNKEL (reference sequence). The CDR3 loop spans 15 amino acids. The CDR3 loop is CASSQVTGGPYGYTF. CDR3 sequence (DNA): TGTGCCAGCAGCCAAGTAACAGGGGGGCCGTATGGCTACACCTTC.

The chain recombines TRBV19 with TRBJ1-6; no definite D call. The CDR3 length is 11 residues. Trimming took 5 bases from V and 13 from J, leaving 9 bases between them. The germline V gene has CDR1 LNHDA and CDR2 SQIVND (reference sequence). The CDR3 loop is CASSSLGPLHF. The CDR3 DNA follows: TGTGCCAGTAGTTCACTAGGCCCCCTCCACTTT.

This sequence joins TRBV19 and TRBJ2-1, with 14 positions matching TRBD2. CDR1 and CDR2 from the germline V gene are LNHDA and SQIVND (reference sequence). CDR3 size: 18 residues. Unmatched junction bases numbered 6, after V lost 3 bases and J lost 2 bases. CDR3 amino acids: CASSMGTSGGWTYNEQFF. The DNA of the CDR3 is TGTGCCAGTAGTATGGGGACTAGCGGGGGATGGACCTACAATGAGCAGTTCTTC.

The chain is built from TRBV7-2 and TRBJ2-1; tentative D call: TRBD2 (5 bases). The V gene's germline CDR1 is SGHTA and CDR2 FQGNSA. The germline V and J ends were trimmed by 5 bases and 4 bases, with 15 bases remaining between them. CDR3 size: 15 residues. CDR3 sequence: CASSPSRSIYNEQFF. CDR3 sequence (DNA): TGTGCCAGCAGCCCTAGCCGGTCAATTTACAATGAGCAGTTCTTC.

The chain combines TRBV4-2 with TRBJ1-6; 8 bases map to TRBD1. CDR1 is LGHNA, CDR2 YNFKEQ, per germline. This CDR3 is built from 16 residues. V was clipped by 4 bases and J by 7 bases; unmatched bases: 9. For the CDR3, the DNA is TGTGCCAGCAGCCCAGTCCAAGGACAGGGAAATTCACCCCTCCACTTT. The encoded protein is CASSPVQGQGNSPLHF.

The chain employs TRBV3-1 (or the pseudogene TRBV3-2) and TRBJ1-5; D is possibly TRBD1 (6 bases). The germline gives CDR1 LGHDT, CDR2 YNNKEL (reference sequence). The V end was cut by 4 bases, the J end by 3 bases, with 10 bases between. This CDR3 is 14 amino acids long. The CDR3 sequence is CASSPTGANQPQHF. DNA for the CDR3: TGTGCCAGCAGCCCGACAGGCGCCAATCAGCCCCAGCATTTT.

This rearrangement joins TRBV28 to TRBJ2-3; 7 bases are a match to TRBD2. Germline assignment: CDR1 MDHEN and CDR2 SYDVKM. The CDR3 sequence is 14 residues long. V shed 8 bases, J shed 0 bases, and the junction held 5 bases outside the gene matches. CDR3 bases: TGTGCCAGCGGGCTAGCGGCAAGCACAGATACGCAGTATTTT. This sequence encodes CASGLAASTDTQYF.

The gene calls are TRBV5-3 and TRBJ2-7; a possible D gene is TRBD2 (6 bases). TRBV5-3 is treated as an ORF (open reading frame) with a function not yet certain. The CDR3 contains 13 residues. The V gene lost 6 bases and the J gene lost 7 bases, with 17 bases spanning the gap. CDR3 coding DNA: TGTGCCAGAAAAGGGGACTCACCCTGGGAGCAGTACTTC. Its translation: CARKGDSPWEQYF.

This chain uses TRBV5-8 with TRBJ2-3, with 12 bases matching TRBD2. Germline loops: CDR1 SGHTS, CDR2 YDEGEE. With V trimmed by 0 bases and J by 3 bases, 2 bases remained unmatched. CDR3 size: 16 residues. In DNA form, the CDR3 reads TGTGCCAGCAGCTTGGGACTAGCGGGGGTTACAGATACGCAGTATTTT. Residues: CASSLGLAGVTDTQYF.

This chain uses TRBV3-1 (or the pseudogene TRBV3-2) with TRBJ1-4; 7 bases fit TRBD1. CDR1 and CDR2 from the germline V gene are LGHDT and YNNKEL (reference sequence). CDR3 size: 15 residues. V was clipped by 4 bases and J by 8 bases; unmatched bases: 10. In DNA form, the CDR3 reads TGTGCCAGCAGCCCCTTGGGAACAGGGGAGGAAAAACTGTTTTTT. Encoded protein: CASSPLGTGEEKLFF.

J is TRBJ1-6 and V is TRBV28; D is unclear. This CDR3 is 17 amino acids long. Germline loops: CDR1 MDHEN, CDR2 SYDVKM. V was clipped by 4 bases and J by 7 bases, with 20 bases between them. CDR3 sequence: CASSSPAAGHQNSPLHF. CDR3 coding DNA: TGTGCCAGCAGTTCGCCAGCCGCAGGCCACCAAAATTCACCCCTCCACTTT. The full variable domain, with the rest looked up from reference TRBV28 and TRBJ1-6, is DVKVTQSSRYLVKRTGEKVFLECVQDMDHENMFWYRQDPGLGLRLIYFSYDVKMKEKGDIPEGYSVSREKKERFSLILESASTNQTSMYLCASSSPAAGHQNSPLHFGNGTRLTVT.

The chain is built from TRBV6-6 and TRBJ1-4; D is undetermined. The CDR3 has 13 residues. Trimming left V 2 bases short and J 6 bases short, with 7 bases between. In germline, CDR1 is MNHNY, CDR2 SVGAGI (reference sequence). CDR3 loop: CASSYLRHEKLFF. CDR3 sequence (DNA): TGTGCCAGCAGTTACCTGCGCCATGAAAAACTGTTTTTT.

The chain is built from TRBV7-6 and TRBJ2-1; 7 nucleotides agree with TRBD1. Per the germline V gene, CDR1 is SGHVS and CDR2 is FNYEAQ. The CDR3 contains 15 residues. Trimming at V came to 5 bases and at J to 1 base, leaving 5 bases not matched to a gene. CDR3 sequence reads: CASSKGQRSYNEQFF. The CDR3 DNA reads as TGTGCCAGCAGCAAGGGACAGAGATCCTACAATGAGCAGTTCTTC.

The rearrangement uses TRBV10-3 and TRBJ2-7, with TRBD2 matching over 10 bases. Germline values: CDR1 ENHRY, CDR2 SYGVKD. J was trimmed by 3 bases and V by 5 bases; bases with no gene match: 4. There are 14 residues in the CDR3. The CDR3 loop reads CAISRSSGGYEQYF. CDR3 coding DNA: TGTGCCATCAGTCGCTCTAGCGGGGGCTACGAGCAGTACTTC.